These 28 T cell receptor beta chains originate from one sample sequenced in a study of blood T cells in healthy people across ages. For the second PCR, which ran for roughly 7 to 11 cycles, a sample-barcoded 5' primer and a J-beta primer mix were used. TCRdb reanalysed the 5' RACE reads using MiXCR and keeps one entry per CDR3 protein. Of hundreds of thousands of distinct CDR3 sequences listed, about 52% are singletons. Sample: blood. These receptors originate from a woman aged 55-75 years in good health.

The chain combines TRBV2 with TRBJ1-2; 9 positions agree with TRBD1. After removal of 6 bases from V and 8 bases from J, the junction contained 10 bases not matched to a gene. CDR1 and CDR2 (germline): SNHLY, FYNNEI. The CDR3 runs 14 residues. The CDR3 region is CASSPGQGLGGYTF. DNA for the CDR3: TGTGCCAGCAGCCCGGGACAGGGCCTGGGAGGCTACACCTTC.

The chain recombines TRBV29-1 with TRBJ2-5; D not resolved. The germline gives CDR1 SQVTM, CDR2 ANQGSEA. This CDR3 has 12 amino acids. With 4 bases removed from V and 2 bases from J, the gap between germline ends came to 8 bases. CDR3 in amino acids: CSVVLAQETQYF. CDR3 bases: TGCAGCGTTGTCCTGGCTCAAGAGACCCAGTACTTC.

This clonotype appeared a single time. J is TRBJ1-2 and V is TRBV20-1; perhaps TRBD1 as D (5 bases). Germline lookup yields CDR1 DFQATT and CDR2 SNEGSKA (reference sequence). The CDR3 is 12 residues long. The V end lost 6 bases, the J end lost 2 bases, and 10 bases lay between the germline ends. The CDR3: CSAPGRNYGYTF. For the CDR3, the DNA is TGCAGTGCCCCGGGACGGAACTATGGCTACACCTTC.

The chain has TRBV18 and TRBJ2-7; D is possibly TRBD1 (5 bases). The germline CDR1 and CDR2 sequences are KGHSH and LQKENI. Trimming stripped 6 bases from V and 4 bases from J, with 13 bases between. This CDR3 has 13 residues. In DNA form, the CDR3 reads TGTGCCAGCTCCCTGGACATGATTTACGAGCAGTACTTC. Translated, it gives CASSLDMIYEQYF.

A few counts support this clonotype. The DNA of the CDR3 is TGCAGCGTTGGAAGCCTCCGGTCCTTTTATGGCTACACCTTC. Protein: CSVGSLRSFYGYTF. V gene TRBV29-1 combines with J gene TRBJ1-2, with D uncertain. Germline loops: CDR1 SQVTM, CDR2 ANQGSEA. Trimming stripped 4 bases from V and 5 bases from J, with 17 bases between. This CDR3 is built from 14 residues.

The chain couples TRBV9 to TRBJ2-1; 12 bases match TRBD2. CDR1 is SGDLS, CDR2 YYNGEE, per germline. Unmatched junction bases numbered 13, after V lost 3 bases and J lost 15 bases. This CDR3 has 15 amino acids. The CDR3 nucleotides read TGTGCCAGCAGCGGCGGACTAGCGGGATTCCACGTCCCGTTCTTC. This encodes CASSGGLAGFHVPFF.

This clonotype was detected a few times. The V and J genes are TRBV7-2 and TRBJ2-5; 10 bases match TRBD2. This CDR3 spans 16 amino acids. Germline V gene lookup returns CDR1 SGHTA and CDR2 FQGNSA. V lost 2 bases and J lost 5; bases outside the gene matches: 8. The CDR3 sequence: CASSLRLAGVGETQYF. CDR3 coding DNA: TGTGCCAGCAGCTTACGGCTAGCGGGAGTCGGGGAGACCCAGTACTTC.

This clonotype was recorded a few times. The CDR3 is CASSPGSGSSYNEQFF. The DNA for the CDR3 is TGCGCCAGCAGCCCCGGGAGCGGGAGCTCCTACAATGAGCAGTTCTTC. The chain is built from TRBV5-1 and TRBJ2-1, with TRBD2 matching 8 bases. The CDR3 runs to 16 residues. Germline-derived CDR1 and CDR2 are SGHRS and YFSETQ. V shed 4 bases, J shed 0 bases, and the junction held 6 bases outside the gene matches.

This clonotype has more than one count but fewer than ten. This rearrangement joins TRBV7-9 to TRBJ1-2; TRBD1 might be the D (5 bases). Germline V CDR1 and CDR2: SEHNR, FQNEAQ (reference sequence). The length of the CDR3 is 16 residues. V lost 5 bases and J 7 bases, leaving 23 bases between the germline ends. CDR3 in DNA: TGTGCCAGCAGCGCCCCCGCCGGGACGGCGATAGGTGGCTACACCTTC. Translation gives CASSAPAGTAIGGYTF.

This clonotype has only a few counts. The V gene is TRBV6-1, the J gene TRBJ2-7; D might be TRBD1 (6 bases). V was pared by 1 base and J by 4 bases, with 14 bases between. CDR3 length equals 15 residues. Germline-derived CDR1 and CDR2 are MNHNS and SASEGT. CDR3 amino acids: CASSEGAGVLYEQYF. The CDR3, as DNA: TGTGCCAGCAGTGAAGGGGCAGGGGTACTTTACGAGCAGTACTTC.

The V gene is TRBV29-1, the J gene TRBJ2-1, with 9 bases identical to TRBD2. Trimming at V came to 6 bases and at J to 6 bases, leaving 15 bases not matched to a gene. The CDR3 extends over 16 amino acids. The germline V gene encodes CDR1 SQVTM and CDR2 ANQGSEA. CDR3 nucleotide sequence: TGCAGCGTGAACCCCTGGGGGCGGGAGGGTCGCAATGAGCAGTTCTTC. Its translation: CSVNPWGREGRNEQFF.

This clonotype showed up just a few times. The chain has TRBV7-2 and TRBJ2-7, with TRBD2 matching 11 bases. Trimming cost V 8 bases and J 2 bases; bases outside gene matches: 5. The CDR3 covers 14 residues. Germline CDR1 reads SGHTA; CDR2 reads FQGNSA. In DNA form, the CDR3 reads TGTGCCAGCGGTACTAGCGGGAGCACCTACGAGCAGTACTTC. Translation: CASGTSGSTYEQYF.

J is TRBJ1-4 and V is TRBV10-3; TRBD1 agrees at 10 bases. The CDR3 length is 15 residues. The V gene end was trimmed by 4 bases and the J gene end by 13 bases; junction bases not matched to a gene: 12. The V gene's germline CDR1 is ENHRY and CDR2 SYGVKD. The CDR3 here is CAISGTGTGERRLFF. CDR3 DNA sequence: TGTGCCATCAGTGGCACCGGGACAGGGGAACGGAGACTGTTTTTT.

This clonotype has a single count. The CDR3 nucleotides are TGCAGTGCTAGAGATATACGATCTGGGGCCAACGTCCTGACTTTC. Translation: CSARDIRSGANVLTF. The J gene is TRBJ2-6, the V gene TRBV20-1; D gene uncertain. CDR3 length: 15 amino acids. Germline V gives CDR1 DFQATT, CDR2 SNEGSKA (reference sequence). Deletions cut 0 bases from V and 1 base from J, with 7 bases between.

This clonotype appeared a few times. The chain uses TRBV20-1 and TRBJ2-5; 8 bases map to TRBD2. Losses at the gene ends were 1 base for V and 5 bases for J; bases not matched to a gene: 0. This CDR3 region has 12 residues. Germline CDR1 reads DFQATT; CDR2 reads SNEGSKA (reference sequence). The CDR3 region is CSARAGGETQYF. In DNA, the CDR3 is TGCAGTGCTAGAGCGGGAGGGGAGACCCAGTACTTC.

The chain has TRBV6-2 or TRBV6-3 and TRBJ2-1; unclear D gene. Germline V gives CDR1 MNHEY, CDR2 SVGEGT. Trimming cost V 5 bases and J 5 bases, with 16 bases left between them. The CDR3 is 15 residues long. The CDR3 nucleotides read TGTGCCAGCAGTCTACGCCCGCCAGCCCACAATGAGCAGTTCTTC. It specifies CASSLRPPAHNEQFF.

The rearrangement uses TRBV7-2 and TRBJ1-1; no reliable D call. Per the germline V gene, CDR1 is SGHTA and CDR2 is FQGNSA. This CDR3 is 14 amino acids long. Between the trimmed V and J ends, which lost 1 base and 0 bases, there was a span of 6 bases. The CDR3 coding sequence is TGTGCCAGCAGCTTAGAATGGATGAACACTGAAGCTTTCTTT. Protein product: CASSLEWMNTEAFF. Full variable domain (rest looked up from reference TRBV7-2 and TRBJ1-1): GAGVSQSPSNKVTEKGKDVELRCDPISGHTALYWYRQSLGQGLEFLIYFQGNSAPDKSGLPSDRFSAERTGGSVSTLTIQRTQQEDSAVYLCASSLEWMNTEAFFGQGTRLTVV.

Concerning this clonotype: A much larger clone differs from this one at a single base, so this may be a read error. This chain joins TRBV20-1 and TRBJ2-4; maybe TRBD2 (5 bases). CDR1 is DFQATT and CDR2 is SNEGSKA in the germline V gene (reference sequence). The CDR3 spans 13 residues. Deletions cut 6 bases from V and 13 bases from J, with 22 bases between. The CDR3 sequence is CSAYYSGSYGQYF. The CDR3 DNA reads TGCAGTGCGTACTACTCGGGGAGCTACGGGCAGTACTTC.

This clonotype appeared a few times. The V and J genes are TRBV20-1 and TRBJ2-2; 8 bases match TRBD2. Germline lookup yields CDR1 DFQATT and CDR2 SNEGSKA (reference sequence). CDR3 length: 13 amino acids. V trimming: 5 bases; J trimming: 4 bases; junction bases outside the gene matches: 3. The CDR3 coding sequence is TGCAGTGCTGGAGCGGGGGCCACCGGGGAGCTGTTTTTT. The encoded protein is CSAGAGATGELFF.

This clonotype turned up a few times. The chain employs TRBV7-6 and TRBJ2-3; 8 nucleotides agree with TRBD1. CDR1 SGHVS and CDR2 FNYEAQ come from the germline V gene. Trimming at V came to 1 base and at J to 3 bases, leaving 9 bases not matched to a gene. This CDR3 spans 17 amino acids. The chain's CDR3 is CASSLVWTGLRTDTQYF. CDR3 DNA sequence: TGTGCCAGCAGCTTAGTCTGGACAGGGCTGAGGACAGATACGCAGTATTTT.

CDR3 loop: CATMPYGSAYEQYF. CDR3 DNA: TGTGCCACCATGCCCTACGGGAGCGCTTACGAGCAGTACTTC. The chain has TRBV27 and TRBJ2-7; tentatively, D is TRBD2 (6 bases). Trimming removed 10 bases at V and 4 bases at J, with 20 bases between. The CDR3 loop spans 14 amino acids. CDR1 MNHEY and CDR2 SMNVEV come from the germline V gene (reference sequence).

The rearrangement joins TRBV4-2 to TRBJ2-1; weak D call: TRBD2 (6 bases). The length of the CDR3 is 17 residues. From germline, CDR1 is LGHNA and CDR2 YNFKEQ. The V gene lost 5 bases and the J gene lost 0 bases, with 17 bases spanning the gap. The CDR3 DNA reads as TGTGCCAGCAGCGCCACACCATCGGGGGACTCCTACAATGAGCAGTTCTTC. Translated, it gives CASSATPSGDSYNEQFF.

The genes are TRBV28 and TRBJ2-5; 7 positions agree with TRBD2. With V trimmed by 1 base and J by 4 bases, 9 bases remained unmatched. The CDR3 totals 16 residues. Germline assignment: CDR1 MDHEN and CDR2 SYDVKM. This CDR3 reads CASSLFGGSFGETQYF. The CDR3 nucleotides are TGTGCCAGCAGTTTATTCGGCGGGAGCTTCGGAGAGACCCAGTACTTC.

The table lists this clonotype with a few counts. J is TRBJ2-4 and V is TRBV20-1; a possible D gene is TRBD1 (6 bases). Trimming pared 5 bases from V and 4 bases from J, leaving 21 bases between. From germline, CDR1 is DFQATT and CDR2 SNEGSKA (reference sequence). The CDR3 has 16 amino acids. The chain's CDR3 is CSAYAQQGTAKNIQYF. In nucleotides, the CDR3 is TGCAGTGCTTACGCCCAACAGGGTACAGCTAAAAACATTCAGTACTTC.

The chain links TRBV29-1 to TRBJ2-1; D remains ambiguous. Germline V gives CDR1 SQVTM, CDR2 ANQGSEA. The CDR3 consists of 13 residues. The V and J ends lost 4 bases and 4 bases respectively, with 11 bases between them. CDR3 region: CSVVPAVYNEQFF. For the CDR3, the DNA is TGCAGCGTTGTCCCGGCAGTTTACAATGAGCAGTTCTTC.

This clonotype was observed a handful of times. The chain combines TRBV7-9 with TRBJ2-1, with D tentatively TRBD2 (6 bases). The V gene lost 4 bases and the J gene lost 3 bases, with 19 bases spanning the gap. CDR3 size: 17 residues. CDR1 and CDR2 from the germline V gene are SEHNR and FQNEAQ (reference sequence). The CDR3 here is CASSSPRGSGGYNEQFF. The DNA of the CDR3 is TGTGCCAGCAGCTCCCCCCGGGGTAGCGGCGGCTACAATGAGCAGTTCTTC.

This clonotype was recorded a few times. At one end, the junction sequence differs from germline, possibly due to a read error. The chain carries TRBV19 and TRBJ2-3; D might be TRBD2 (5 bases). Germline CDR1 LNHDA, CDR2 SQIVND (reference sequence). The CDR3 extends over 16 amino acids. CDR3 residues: CASSTSGTKVTDTQYF. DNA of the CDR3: TGTGCCAGCAGTACCAGCGGTACAAAAGTCACAGATACGCAGTATTTT.

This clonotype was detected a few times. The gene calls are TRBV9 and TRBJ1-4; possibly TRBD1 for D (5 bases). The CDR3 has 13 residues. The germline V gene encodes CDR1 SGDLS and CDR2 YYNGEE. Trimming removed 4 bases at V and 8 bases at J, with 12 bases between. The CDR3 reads CASSPEEGEKLFF. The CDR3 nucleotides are TGTGCCAGCAGCCCGGAGGAGGGGGAAAAACTGTTTTTT.